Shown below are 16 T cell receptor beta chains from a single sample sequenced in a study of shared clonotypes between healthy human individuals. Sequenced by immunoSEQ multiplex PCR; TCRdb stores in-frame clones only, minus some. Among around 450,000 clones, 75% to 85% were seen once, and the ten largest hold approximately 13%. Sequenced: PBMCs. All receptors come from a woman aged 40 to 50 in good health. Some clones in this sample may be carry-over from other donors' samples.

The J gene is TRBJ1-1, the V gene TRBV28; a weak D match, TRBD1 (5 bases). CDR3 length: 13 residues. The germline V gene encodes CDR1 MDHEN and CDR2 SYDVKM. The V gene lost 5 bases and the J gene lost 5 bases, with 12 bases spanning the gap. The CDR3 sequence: CASSRGRFTEAFF. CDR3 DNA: TGTGCCAGCAGTAGGGGAAGGTTTACTGAAGCTTTCTTT.

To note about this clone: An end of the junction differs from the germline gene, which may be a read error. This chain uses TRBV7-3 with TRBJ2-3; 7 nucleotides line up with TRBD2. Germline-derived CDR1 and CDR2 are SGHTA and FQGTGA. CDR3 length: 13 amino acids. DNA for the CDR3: TGTGCCAGCAGCCCCGGCTCGGCGGGAGCATTAGATTTT. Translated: CASSPGSAGALDF.

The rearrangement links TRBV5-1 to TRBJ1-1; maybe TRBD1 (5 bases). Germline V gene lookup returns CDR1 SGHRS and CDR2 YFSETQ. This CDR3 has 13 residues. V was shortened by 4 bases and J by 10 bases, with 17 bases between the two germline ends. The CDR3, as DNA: TGCGCCAGCAGCCCGCGTGACAATGGGGCAGCTTTCTTT. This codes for CASSPRDNGAAFF.

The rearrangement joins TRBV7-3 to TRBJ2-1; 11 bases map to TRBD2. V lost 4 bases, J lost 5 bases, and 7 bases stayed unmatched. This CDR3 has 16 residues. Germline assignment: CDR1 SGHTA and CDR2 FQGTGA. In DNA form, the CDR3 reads TGTGCCAGCAGCTCCGGGACTAGCGGAACCGACAATGAGCAGTTCTTC. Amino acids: CASSSGTSGTDNEQFF. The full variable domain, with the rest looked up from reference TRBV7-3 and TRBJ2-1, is GAGVSQTPSNKVTEKGKYVELRCDPISGHTALYWYRQSLGQGPEFLIYFQGTGAADDSGLPNDRFFAVRPEGSVSTLKIQRTERGDSAVYLCASSSGTSGTDNEQFFGPGTRLTVL.

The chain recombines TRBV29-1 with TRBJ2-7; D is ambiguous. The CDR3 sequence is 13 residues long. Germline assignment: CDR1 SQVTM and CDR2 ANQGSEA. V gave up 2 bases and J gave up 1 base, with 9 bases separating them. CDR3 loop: CSVERPDSYEQYF. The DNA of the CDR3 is TGCAGCGTTGAACGGCCAGATTCCTACGAGCAGTACTTC.

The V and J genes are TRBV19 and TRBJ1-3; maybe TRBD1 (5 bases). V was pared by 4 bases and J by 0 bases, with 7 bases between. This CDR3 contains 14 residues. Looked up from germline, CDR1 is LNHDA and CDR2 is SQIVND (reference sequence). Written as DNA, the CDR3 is TGTGCCAGTAGTACGGGACTCTCTGGAAACACCATATATTTT. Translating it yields CASSTGLSGNTIYF.

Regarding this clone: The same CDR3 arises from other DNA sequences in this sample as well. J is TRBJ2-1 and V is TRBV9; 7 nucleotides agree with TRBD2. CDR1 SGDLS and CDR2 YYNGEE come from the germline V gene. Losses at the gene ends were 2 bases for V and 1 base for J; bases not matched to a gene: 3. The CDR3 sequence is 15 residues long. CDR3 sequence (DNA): TGTGCCAGCAGCGTCGCGGGAGATTCCTACAATGAGCAGTTCTTC. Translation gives CASSVAGDSYNEQFF.

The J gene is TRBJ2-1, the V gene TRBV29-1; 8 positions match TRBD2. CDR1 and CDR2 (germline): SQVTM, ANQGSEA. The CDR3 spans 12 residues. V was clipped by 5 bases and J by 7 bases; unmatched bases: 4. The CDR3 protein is CSVRAGVNEQFF. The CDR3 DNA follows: TGCAGCGTTCGAGCGGGAGTGAATGAGCAGTTCTTC.

The CDR3 DNA reads TGTGCCAGCAGCTTCGGACTAGCGGGAGGGATGACCTACAATGAGCAGTTCTTC. Its translation is CASSFGLAGGMTYNEQFF. The chain employs TRBV11-3 and TRBJ2-1, with 15 bases aligning to TRBD2. The CDR3 runs to 18 residues. Germline CDR1 and CDR2: SGHNT and YENEEA. The ends lost 3 bases at V and 2 bases at J; junction bases unmatched: 5.

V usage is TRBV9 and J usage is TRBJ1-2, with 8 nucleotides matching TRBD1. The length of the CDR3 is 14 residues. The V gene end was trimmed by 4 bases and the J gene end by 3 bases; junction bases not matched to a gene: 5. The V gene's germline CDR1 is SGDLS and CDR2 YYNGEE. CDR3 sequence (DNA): TGTGCCAGCAGCCCCATGGACAGGGACTATGGCTACACCTTC. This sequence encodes CASSPMDRDYGYTF.

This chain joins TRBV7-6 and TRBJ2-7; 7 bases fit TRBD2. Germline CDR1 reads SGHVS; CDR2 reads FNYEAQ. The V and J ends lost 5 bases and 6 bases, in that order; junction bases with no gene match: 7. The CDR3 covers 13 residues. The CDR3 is CASSPRTRLEQYF. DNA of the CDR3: TGTGCCAGCAGCCCGAGGACTAGGCTCGAGCAGTACTTC.

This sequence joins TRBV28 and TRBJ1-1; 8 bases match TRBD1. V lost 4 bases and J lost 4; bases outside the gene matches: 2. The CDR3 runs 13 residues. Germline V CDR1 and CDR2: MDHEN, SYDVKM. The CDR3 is CASSYTGGTEAFF. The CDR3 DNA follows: TGTGCCAGCAGTTATACAGGGGGCACTGAAGCTTTCTTT.

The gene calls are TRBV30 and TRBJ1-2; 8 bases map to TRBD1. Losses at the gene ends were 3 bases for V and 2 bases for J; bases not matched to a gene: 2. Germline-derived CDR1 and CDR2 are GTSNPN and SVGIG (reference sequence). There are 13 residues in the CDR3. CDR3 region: CAWRGDRNYGYTF. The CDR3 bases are TGTGCCTGGAGGGGGGACAGGAACTATGGCTACACCTTC.

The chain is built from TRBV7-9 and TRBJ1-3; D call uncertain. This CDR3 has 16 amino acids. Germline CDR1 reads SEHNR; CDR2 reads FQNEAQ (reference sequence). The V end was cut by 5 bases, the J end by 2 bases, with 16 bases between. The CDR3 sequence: CASSVRRIGAGNTIYF. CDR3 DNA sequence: TGTGCCAGCAGCGTTCGGAGGATTGGCGCTGGAAACACCATATATTTT.

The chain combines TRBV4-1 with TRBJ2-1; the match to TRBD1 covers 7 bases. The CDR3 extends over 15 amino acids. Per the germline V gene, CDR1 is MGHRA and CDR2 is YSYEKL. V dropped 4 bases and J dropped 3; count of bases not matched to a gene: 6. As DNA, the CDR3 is TGCGCCAGCAGCCTGGGACGGGACAGCTACAATGAGCAGTTCTTC. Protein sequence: CASSLGRDSYNEQFF.

Here the CDR3 DNA reads TGTGCCAGCAGCTTAGCTGATGGGGTTGGGGAGACCCAGTACTTC. Its translation: CASSLADGVGETQYF. The chain carries TRBV7-2 and TRBJ2-5; D remains ambiguous. Trimming cost V 0 bases and J 5 bases, with 13 bases left between them. There are 15 residues in the CDR3. Germline assignment: CDR1 SGHTA and CDR2 FQGNSA.